This T cell receptor (beta chain) was documented in a study of blood T cell repertoires in COVID-19. About the study: Specimens from acute and convalescent COVID-19 originated in the United States, Italy and Spain. PBMCs, B-cell-depleted T cells, or T cells were the source of the cDNA or gDNA that made up the material.

The authors' processing: Scientists estimated how many nucleated cells there were by amplifying reference gene primers. The data were produced by immunoSEQ multiplex PCR, yet TCRdb's version contains in-frame clones alone and is incomplete. The V and J calls and the clone size are those of that table, but D and trimming were determined from the DNA. The sample carries around 230,000 clones, less than 85% recorded once. This clone was found a few times. The length of the CDR3 is 13 residues. Trimming shortened V by 6 bases and J by 6 bases, and 12 bases separated the two germline ends. The chain joins TRBV12-3 or TRBV12-4 to TRBJ1-5; a weak D match, TRBD1 (5 bases). The sequenced material came from peripheral blood. The clonotype originates from a woman aged 70 to 79 with active or convalescent COVID-19. In DNA form, the CDR3 reads TGTGCCAGCAGCCGCAGGGAGGGTCAGCCCCAGCATTTT. Residues: CASSRREGQPQHF.